This T cell receptor beta chain came from a study of T-cell memory formation after mild COVID-19. Whole-study results and caveats: Those CD4+ clones that contracted were mainly in CM and EM (CD8+ ones in EMRA).

TCRdb passed the 5' RACE reads through MiXCR, listing each CDR3 protein once. The repertoire holds 350,000 to 450,000 distinct CDR3 sequences, with around 18% as singletons. Per the germline V gene, CDR1 is DFQATT and CDR2 is SNEGSKA (reference sequence). V was cut by 1 base and J by 3 bases, with 16 bases left in between. This CDR3 contains 16 residues. As to this clonotype: The target antigen is unknown.

The receptor's source is an adult woman who had mild COVID-19 (a few samples of this study predate the infection). Cell type and time point are not known. The sequenced material came from PBMCs or a T cell subset sorted from them (not recorded which). The chain recombines TRBV20-1 with TRBJ2-1; D gene ambiguous. CDR3 DNA: TGCAGTGCTAGAGTCAGGAAAGGTTTGGTCTACAATGAGCAGTTCTTC. Its protein is CSARVRKGLVYNEQFF.